This section outlines one T cell receptor beta chain sequence together with its context. Antigen unknown. This sample was included in a study of post-analysis software for immune sequencing data. Background on the study: The study covered relapsing-remitting, secondary progressive and progressive-relapsing courses of multiple sclerosis.

Study conclusions and caveats: Strong same-batch co-clustering of samples appeared with F measure clustering. Patients used about five TRBV segments, including TRBV5-6, TRBV5-1 and TRBV20-1, more often than controls.

Germline CDR1 MNHEY, CDR2 SVGAGI. This CDR3 contains 16 residues. Trimming took off 3 bases at V and 0 bases at J, with 14 bases between the two ends. The library was made from cDNA and included unique molecular identifiers. There were roughly 0.85 to 11 million T cells, and 450,000 to 550,000 cDNA molecules came from them. TCRdb used MiXCR to reprocess the PCR reads, holding one entry per CDR3 protein. The repertoire holds 600,000 to 750,000 distinct CDR3 sequences, with roughly three fifths as singletons. The receptor was derived from a girl aged 2 to 9 with multiple sclerosis. This chain uses TRBV6-5 with TRBJ1-1; TRBD1 might be the D (6 bases). The material sequenced was blood. As DNA, the CDR3 is TGTGCCAGCAGTTATGACAGGTTTCCTTTGAACACTGAAGCTTTCTTT. Protein sequence: CASSYDRFPLNTEAFF.